One sample yielded the 21 T cell receptor beta chains listed below, sequenced in a study of T cells expressing NK-cell markers. With the 5' RACE reads reprocessed, TCRdb shows one record per CDR3 protein and no DNA. Recorded here are some 600,000 distinct CDR3 sequences; the top ten clones represent 3% to 4.5%. What was sequenced was blood T cells: a sorted CD56 or NKG2C T cell subset, CD4+ or CD8+ T cells, or bulk PBMC T cells (not recorded which). These receptors came from a man in his late teens or twenties in good health.

V usage is TRBV29-1 and J usage is TRBJ2-3; the TCRdb call, TRBD1, lacks DNA for checking. This CDR3 has 15 amino acids. From germline, CDR1 is SQVTM and CDR2 ANQGSEA. The chain's CDR3 is CSDARTGGGSDTQYF.

The V gene is TRBV7-8, the J gene TRBJ2-5; TCRdb indicates TRBD2, and absent DNA this call remains unverified. The germline V gene encodes CDR1 SGHVS and CDR2 FQNEAQ. The CDR3 covers 15 residues. CDR3: CASSFNSGRSETQYF.

The rearrangement uses TRBV5-6 and TRBJ2-1; no DNA is available, so the TRBD1 call from TCRdb remains unchecked. The CDR3 loop spans 14 amino acids. Germline V gives CDR1 SGHDT, CDR2 YYEEEE. The CDR3: CASNRQGAYDEQFF. The full variable domain, in which reference TRBV5-6 and TRBJ2-1 provide the parts outside the CDR3, is DAGVTQSPTHLIKTRGQQVTLRCSPKSGHDTVSWYQQALGQGPQFIFQYYEEEERQRGNFPDRFSGHQFPNYSSELNVNALLLGDSALYLCASNRQGAYDEQFFGPGTRLTVL.

This chain's CDR3 is CASRPGTSGSYEQYF. This rearrangement joins TRBV12-3 or TRBV12-4 to TRBJ2-7; TCRdb reports TRBD2, a call that lacks DNA to check it against. This CDR3 region has 15 residues.

The chain is built from TRBV20-1 and TRBJ2-7; TCRdb proposes TRBD2, but this gene call is untestable without DNA. The CDR3 has 15 residues. Looked up from germline, CDR1 is DFQATT and CDR2 is SNEGSKA (reference sequence). CDR3 protein: CSARALQRVSYEQYF.

The chain couples TRBV27 to TRBJ1-1; TCRdb indicates TRBD1, and absent DNA this call remains unverified. In germline, CDR1 is MNHEY, CDR2 SMNVEV (reference sequence). This CDR3 is built from 14 residues. CDR3 loop: CASRNLDRNTEAFF.

The rearrangement joins TRBV24-1 to TRBJ2-2; TCRdb picks TRBD1, but there is no DNA to check that call. The CDR3 loop spans 17 amino acids. In germline, CDR1 is KGHDR, CDR2 SFDVKD. The CDR3 here is CATSDPSGQGRTGELFF.

The chain recombines TRBV15 with TRBJ2-7. Germline CDR1 reads LNHNV; CDR2 reads YYDKDF (reference sequence). This CDR3 is 17 amino acids long. This chain's CDR3 is CATSFFTSGGDTYEQYF.

This chain links TRBV5-1 with TRBJ2-1; TCRdb names TRBD2, which stays unverified in the absence of DNA. Germline loops: CDR1 SGHRS, CDR2 YFSETQ. This CDR3 has 15 amino acids. CDR3 sequence reads: CASSSSGSGLMGQFF. Full variable domain (outside the CDR3, taken from reference TRBV5-1 and TRBJ2-1): KAGVTQTPRYLIKTRGQQVTLSCSPISGHRSVSWYQQTPGQGLQFLFEYFSETQRNKGNFPGRFSGRQFSNSRSEMNVSTLELGDSALYLCASSSSGSGLMGQFFGPGTRLTVL.

This chain joins TRBV7-8 and TRBJ1-1. This CDR3 region has 17 residues. Germline V gene data show CDR1 as SGHVS and CDR2 as FQNEAQ. The CDR3 sequence is CASSLGVASHPLTEAFF. Using reference TRBV7-8 and TRBJ1-1 for the parts outside the CDR3, the full variable domain is GAGVSQSPRYKVAKRGQDVALRCDPISGHVSLFWYQQALGQGPEFLTYFQNEAQLDKSGLPSDRFFAERPEGSVSTLKIQRTQQEDSAVYLCASSLGVASHPLTEAFFGQGTRLTVV.

The chain links TRBV7-2 to TRBJ2-1; TCRdb's D call, TRBD2, is unchecked because there is no DNA. In germline, CDR1 is SGHTA, CDR2 FQGNSA. The CDR3 loop spans 15 amino acids. CDR3 protein: CASSLEAGGKYEQFF.

The chain is built from TRBV20-1 and TRBJ1-5; the D call from TCRdb, TRBD1, cannot be confirmed without DNA. The CDR3 covers 18 residues. Germline V gene data show CDR1 as DFQATT and CDR2 as SNEGSKA (reference sequence). The CDR3 reads CSASGGGLPRRSNQPQHF.

The chain uses TRBV5-1 and TRBJ2-3; TCRdb's D call, TRBD2, is unchecked because there is no DNA. CDR1 is SGHRS, CDR2 YFSETQ, per germline. This CDR3 has 15 amino acids. This chain's CDR3 is CASSHLAGGLDTQYF.

The CDR3 is CASSLRSGRARDTQYF. This chain connects TRBV27 to TRBJ2-3; TCRdb's D call of TRBD2 is untestable without DNA. The CDR3 length is 16 residues. CDR1 MNHEY and CDR2 SMNVEV come from the germline V gene (reference sequence).

This chain links TRBV12-3 or TRBV12-4 with TRBJ2-1; the TCRdb D gene call, TRBD1, has no DNA to confirm it. This CDR3 is 12 amino acids long. The CDR3 spells CASSPTVTEQFF.

V gene TRBV5-1 combines with J gene TRBJ1-2; TCRdb's assignment of TRBD1 cannot be checked, as there is no DNA. In germline, CDR1 is SGHRS, CDR2 YFSETQ. The CDR3 is 16 residues long. The CDR3 reads CASTDLPDRGLLGYTF. Full variable domain (missing parts from reference TRBV5-1 and TRBJ1-2): KAGVTQTPRYLIKTRGQQVTLSCSPISGHRSVSWYQQTPGQGLQFLFEYFSETQRNKGNFPGRFSGRQFSNSRSEMNVSTLELGDSALYLCASTDLPDRGLLGYTFGSGTRLTVV.

The chain has TRBV25-1 and TRBJ1-4; TCRdb's D gene call, TRBD1, goes unchecked for lack of DNA. This CDR3 has 15 residues. Germline CDR1 reads MGHDK; CDR2 reads SYGVNS. CDR3 amino acids: CASSLPTGGFEKLFF.

The chain recombines TRBV6-1 with TRBJ2-3; as DNA is missing, the TRBD1 call by TCRdb cannot be tested. The CDR3 contains 13 residues. Germline CDR1 MNHNS, CDR2 SASEGT. CDR3: CASSASGTGRQYF.

CDR3 region: CASSVEGGVEQFF. V is TRBV9 and J is TRBJ2-1; TCRdb indicates TRBD2, and absent DNA this call remains unverified. The CDR3 totals 13 residues. Looked up from germline, CDR1 is SGDLS and CDR2 is YYNGEE.

The chain joins TRBV7-3 to TRBJ1-6; TCRdb returns TRBD1, unconfirmable since there is no DNA. The CDR3 runs 13 residues. Per germline, CDR1 SGHTA and CDR2 FQGTGA. CDR3: CASSSDRDSPLHF.

The chain recombines TRBV7-9 with TRBJ2-1; TCRdb designates TRBD1, a call that cannot be tested without DNA. This CDR3 is 15 amino acids long. Per germline, CDR1 SEHNR and CDR2 FQNEAQ (reference sequence). CDR3 region: CASSSDGTQYNEQFF.